This TCR beta chain came from a study of graft-versus-host responses after intestinal transplantation. The overall study: Tacrolimus plus steroids were given to all recipients for roughly three years, preceded by anti-thymocyte globulin induction.

Sequenced by immunoSEQ multiplex PCR; TCRdb stores in-frame clones only, minus some. The sample includes around 30,000 clones, approximately 82% of them seen just once. This clone occurred once. Other DNA sequences within the sample encode an identical CDR3. This receptor was obtained from a human patient who received an intestinal transplant, so some T cells may come from the graft donor. The material sequenced was PBMCs, taken 28 days after intestinal transplant.

CDR3 coding DNA: TGCGCCAGCGACGAGGGGAGCGGGGGGGACTCCTACAATGAGCAGTTCTTC. Encoded protein: CASDEGSGGDSYNEQFF. The gene calls are TRBV5-1 and TRBJ2-1, with 10 bases lining up with TRBD2. The CDR3 has 17 amino acids. In germline, CDR1 is SGHRS, CDR2 YFSETQ. Unmatched junction bases numbered 10, after V lost 7 bases and J lost 0 bases.